Presented here are 3 T cell receptor beta chains from one specimen sequenced in a study of T cells expressing NK-cell markers. TCRdb reprocessed the 5' RACE reads, keeping one entry per CDR3 protein, no DNA. Here the sample table reports about 380,000 distinct CDR3 sequences. The sample taken for sequencing was blood T cells: a sorted CD56 or NKG2C T cell subset, CD4+ or CD8+ T cells, or bulk PBMC T cells (not recorded which). The receptors were gathered from a man aged 18-75 years in good health.

This sequence joins TRBV7-9 and TRBJ1-2. Germline values: CDR1 SEHNR, CDR2 FQNEAQ (reference sequence). The CDR3 length is 14 residues. CDR3 sequence reads: CASRALVLDYGYTF.

V gene TRBV29-1 combines with J gene TRBJ1-5; absent DNA, TCRdb's TRBD1 call cannot be checked. Germline loops: CDR1 SQVTM, CDR2 ANQGSEA. The CDR3 covers 12 residues. This chain's CDR3 is CSVGGETGTQHF.

The chain links TRBV28 to TRBJ2-4; absent DNA, TCRdb's TRBD1 call cannot be checked. Germline-derived CDR1 and CDR2 are MDHEN and SYDVKM. This CDR3 is 14 amino acids long. CDR3: CASGGSVAKNIQYF.